The clone carrying this TCR beta chain was observed a few times. The V gene's germline CDR1 is LGHNA and CDR2 YSLEER. V gave up 4 bases and J gave up 3 bases; unmatched junction bases: 6. The CDR3 has 15 residues. This record belongs to a study of cytomegalovirus exposure and HLA in healthy donors. Background on the study: Previous work identified 90 million to 130 million unique TCR beta sequences from about 179 million T cells. Genotyping showed roughly 86% of over 350 donors falling in the Caucasian-associated ancestry cluster.

Primers for the PCR totalled 60 Vbeta and 13 Jbeta. Assay used: immunoSEQ multiplex PCR; TCRdb lists only in-frame clones, some missing. The table lists about 120,000 clones, roughly 65% of them singletons, with 10% in the top ten. The source of this sequence is a man aged 35-49 years in good health and CMV-seropositive. The V gene is TRBV4-3, the J gene TRBJ2-7, with 10 bases aligning to TRBD2. The specimen sequenced was PBMCs. CDR3 DNA sequence: TGCGCCAGCAGCCCAGGACTAGCGGCTAACTACGAGCAGTACTTC. Protein product: CASSPGLAANYEQYF.